The entry below describes one T cell receptor (beta chain). The antigen remains undetermined. This sample is part of a study of cytomegalovirus exposure and HLA in healthy donors. The study's findings and limits: Researchers reported in a later analysis that a missense DCLRE1C variant was tied to TCR beta V- and J-gene trimming. Other equally common chains were less clonally expanded than HLA-associated TCR beta chains, a later analysis showed. Serostatus for CMV was the only available immune exposure information.

This CDR3 spans 16 amino acids. The V gene's germline CDR1 is SGHRS and CDR2 YFSETQ. V dropped 1 base and J dropped 5; count of bases not matched to a gene: 10. In the PCR, 60 Vbeta and 13 Jbeta primers were used. Sequencing used immunoSEQ multiplex PCR; TCRdb keeps in-frame clones, though not all of them. The sample has about 170,000 clones; the top ten hold 1% to 1.5%. This clonotype was obtained from an older woman in good health and CMV-seronegative. The gene calls are TRBV5-1 and TRBJ2-5; 8 nucleotides agree with TRBD1. Source material: PBMCs. The DNA of the CDR3 is TGCGCCAGCAGCTTGCAGGGGGCGTACCGGGGGGAGACCCAGTACTTC. It codes for CASSLQGAYRGETQYF.